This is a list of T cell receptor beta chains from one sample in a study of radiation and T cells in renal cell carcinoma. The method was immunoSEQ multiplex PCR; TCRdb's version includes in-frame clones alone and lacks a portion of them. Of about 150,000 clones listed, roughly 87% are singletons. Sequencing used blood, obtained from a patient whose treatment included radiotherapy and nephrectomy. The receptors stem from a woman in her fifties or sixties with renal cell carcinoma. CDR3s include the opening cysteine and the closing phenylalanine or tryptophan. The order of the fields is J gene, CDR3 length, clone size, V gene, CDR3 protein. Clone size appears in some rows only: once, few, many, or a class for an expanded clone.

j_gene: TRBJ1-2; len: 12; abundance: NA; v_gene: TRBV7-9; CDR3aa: CASSLEGVGYTF
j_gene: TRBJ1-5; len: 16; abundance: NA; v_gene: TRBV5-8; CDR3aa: CASSRDRGLSNQPQHF
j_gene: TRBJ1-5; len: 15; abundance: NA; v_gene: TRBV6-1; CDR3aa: CASSGQGLSNQPQHF
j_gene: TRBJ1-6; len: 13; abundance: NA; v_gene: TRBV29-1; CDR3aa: CSVATGGNSPLHF
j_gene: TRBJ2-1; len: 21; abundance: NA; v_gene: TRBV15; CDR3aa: CATSRDRRGVSSGALYNEQFF
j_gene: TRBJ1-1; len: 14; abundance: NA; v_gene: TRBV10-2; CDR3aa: CASIEGQRNTEAFF
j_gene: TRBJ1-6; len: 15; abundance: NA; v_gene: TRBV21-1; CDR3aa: CASNRQGVRNSPLHF
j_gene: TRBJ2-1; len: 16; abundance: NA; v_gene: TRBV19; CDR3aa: CASSPLRGSSYNEQFF
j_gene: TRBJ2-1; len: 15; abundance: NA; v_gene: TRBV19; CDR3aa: CASSPSAGGRDEQFF
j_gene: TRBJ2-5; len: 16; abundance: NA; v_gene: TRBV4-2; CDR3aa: CASSQPGTRIKETQYF
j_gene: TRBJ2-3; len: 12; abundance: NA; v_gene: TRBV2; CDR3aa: CASSAYTDTQYF
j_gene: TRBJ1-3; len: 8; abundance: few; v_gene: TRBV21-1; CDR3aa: CASRDTHF
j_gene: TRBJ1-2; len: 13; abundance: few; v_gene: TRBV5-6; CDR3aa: CASSLVGGYGYTF
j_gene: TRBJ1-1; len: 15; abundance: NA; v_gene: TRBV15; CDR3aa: CATSRDFGRTTEAFF
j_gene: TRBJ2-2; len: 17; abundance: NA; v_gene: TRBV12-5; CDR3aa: CASGQSPGQGASGELFF
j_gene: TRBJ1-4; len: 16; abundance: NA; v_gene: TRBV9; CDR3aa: CASSVGSRDLGEKLFF